The rows below give T cell receptor beta chains drawn from one sample of a study of ipilimumab plus nivolumab after autologous stem cell transplantation. TCRdb keeps only in-frame clones here, not all; method: immunoSEQ multiplex PCR. The table lists tens of thousands of clones, 70% to 85% of them singletons. Sample: PBMCs, taken in a trial of ipilimumab plus nivolumab as post-transplant consolidation. The receptors derive from a male donor with diffuse large B-cell lymphoma. CDR3s include the opening cysteine and the closing phenylalanine or tryptophan. Each record gives: J gene, V gene, CDR3 protein.

J gene: TRBJ1-2; V gene: TRBV6-6; CDR3 protein: CASSSVGDGYTF
J gene: TRBJ1-2; V gene: TRBV15; CDR3 protein: CATSRLNPGQGDGYTF
J gene: TRBJ2-3; V gene: TRBV7-6; CDR3 protein: CASSPRQGGTDTQYF
J gene: TRBJ1-1; V gene: TRBV25-1; CDR3 protein: CASSDPDRGRTEAFF
J gene: TRBJ2-5; V gene: TRBV5-1; CDR3 protein: CASSSTTGVGETQYF
J gene: TRBJ2-7; V gene: TRBV30; CDR3 protein: CAWSVGQGLGEQYF
J gene: TRBJ2-7; V gene: TRBV5-1; CDR3 protein: CASSPETSGGAYEQYF
J gene: TRBJ1-6; V gene: TRBV9; CDR3 protein: CASSVRGNSLNSPLHF
J gene: TRBJ1-1; V gene: TRBV2; CDR3 protein: CASSEAANTEAFF
J gene: TRBJ1-5; V gene: TRBV4-1; CDR3 protein: CASSQDTQGSEPQHF
J gene: TRBJ1-4; V gene: TRBV7-6; CDR3 protein: CASSSPTGGNEKLFF
J gene: TRBJ1-1; V gene: TRBV30; CDR3 protein: CAWLGQGAGNTEAFF
J gene: TRBJ2-3; V gene: TRBV30; CDR3 protein: CAWSRPGVDTQYF
J gene: TRBJ2-1; V gene: TRBV5-1; CDR3 protein: CASSLALANNEQFF
J gene: TRBJ2-3; V gene: TRBV9; CDR3 protein: CASSVGTGGMDTQYF
J gene: TRBJ1-3; V gene: TRBV19; CDR3 protein: CASSSGIGNTIYF
J gene: TRBJ1-1; V gene: TRBV4-1; CDR3 protein: CASSHPGTGTEAFF
J gene: TRBJ1-4; V gene: TRBV11-3; CDR3 protein: CASSRGTVHEKLFF
J gene: TRBJ2-2; V gene: TRBV6-5; CDR3 protein: CATSPIDTGELFF
J gene: TRBJ2-5; V gene: TRBV7-3; CDR3 protein: CASSLTGSRGETQYF
J gene: TRBJ2-7; V gene: TRBV18; CDR3 protein: CASSGSYGTGGIYEQYF
J gene: TRBJ1-2; V gene: TRBV6-1; CDR3 protein: CASREQGSSYGYTF
J gene: TRBJ1-1; V gene: TRBV29-1; CDR3 protein: CSVGRSDTEAFF
J gene: TRBJ1-2; V gene: TRBV18; CDR3 protein: CASSSNRRQGGNYGYTF
J gene: TRBJ2-1; V gene: TRBV18; CDR3 protein: CASSPWNEQFF
J gene: TRBJ2-1; V gene: TRBV9; CDR3 protein: CASSDSGGRNNEQFF
J gene: TRBJ1-1; V gene: TRBV6-1; CDR3 protein: CASSESLGEALF
J gene: TRBJ2-5; V gene: TRBV4-1; CDR3 protein: CASSHYNTQETQYF
J gene: TRBJ1-3; V gene: TRBV7-9; CDR3 protein: CASSRQGASGNTIYF
J gene: TRBJ2-3; V gene: TRBV29-1; CDR3 protein: CSVEEAITDTQYF